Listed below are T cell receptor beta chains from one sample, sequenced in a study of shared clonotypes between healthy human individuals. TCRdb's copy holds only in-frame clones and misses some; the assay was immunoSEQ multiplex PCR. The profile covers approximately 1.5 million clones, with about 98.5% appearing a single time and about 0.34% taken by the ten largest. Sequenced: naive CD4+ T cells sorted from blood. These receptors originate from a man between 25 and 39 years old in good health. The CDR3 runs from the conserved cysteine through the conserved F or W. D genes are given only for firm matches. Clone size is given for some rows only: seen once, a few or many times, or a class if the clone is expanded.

DNA: TGTGCCAGTAGTATCGCCCAGGAGGGTAAGCAGTACTTC; CDR3: CASSIAQEGKQYF; size: -; D: -; V: TRBV19; J: TRBJ2-7
DNA: TGTGCCAGCTCACCACTGGACAACGGTAGCTACACCTTC; CDR3: CASSPLDNGSYTF; size: -; D: -; V: TRBV18; J: TRBJ1-2
DNA: TGTGCCAGCAGCCAAAGGCCCACCAATCAGCCCCAGCATTTT; CDR3: CASSQRPTNQPQHF; size: -; D: -; V: TRBV7-2; J: TRBJ1-5
DNA: TGCGCCATGACCGACCCCGGCGGGAGTTATCCGACGCTTGGTTTACTCACAGATACGCAGTATTTT; CDR3: CAMTDPGGSYPTLGLLTDTQYF; size: -; D: TRBD2; V: TRBV10-2; J: TRBJ2-3
DNA: TGTGCCAGCAGCGTAGGGGGGGTCGGAGATACGCAGTATTTT; CDR3: CASSVGGVGDTQYF; size: -; D: -; V: TRBV9; J: TRBJ2-3
DNA: TGTGCCAGCAGCTCAAGGTCGGGACAAGTACTTGAAAAACTGTTTTTT; CDR3: CASSSRSGQVLEKLFF; size: -; D: -; V: TRBV7-9; J: TRBJ1-4
DNA: TGTGCCAGCAGTTACTCGGGGGGCGGTGGAAACACCATATATTTT; CDR3: CASSYSGGGGNTIYF; size: -; D: -; V: TRBV6-6; J: TRBJ1-3
DNA: TGTGCCAGCAGCACCATAGCGGGAGAGGCTAGGGAGCAGTTCTTC; CDR3: CASSTIAGEAREQFF; size: -; D: TRBD2; V: TRBV11-2; J: TRBJ2-1
DNA: TGCGCCAGCAGCAGGACTAGCGGGAGTAGGTCCGAGCAGTACTTC; CDR3: CASSRTSGSRSEQYF; size: -; D: TRBD2; V: TRBV5-1; J: TRBJ2-7
DNA: TGTGCCAGCTCACCCCGGGAGGGACAGCCCTACAATGAGCAGTTCTTC; CDR3: CASSPREGQPYNEQFF; size: -; D: -; V: TRBV18; J: TRBJ2-1
DNA: TGTGCCAGCAGCGTCAAACGCTGGACGGAAGAGACCCAGTACTTC; CDR3: CASSVKRWTEETQYF; size: -; D: -; V: TRBV11-2; J: TRBJ2-5
DNA: TGTGCCAGCTCACCGACTAAACGGGAGAGGGTGGACAATGAGCAGTTCTTC; CDR3: CASSPTKRERVDNEQFF; size: -; D: -; V: TRBV18; J: TRBJ2-1
DNA: TGTGCCAGCAGTTCACCGGGACTAGCGGCCCGGGAGACCCAGTACTTC; CDR3: CASSSPGLAARETQYF; size: once; D: TRBD2; V: TRBV7-2; J: TRBJ2-5
DNA: TGTGCCATCGTGGGACTAGCCCCCGATACGCAGTATTTT; CDR3: CAIVGLAPDTQYF; size: -; D: TRBD2; V: TRBV28; J: TRBJ2-3
DNA: TGTGCCAGCAGCTGGAACTACGAGCAGTACTTC; CDR3: CASSWNYEQYF; size: few; D: -; V: TRBV5-6; J: TRBJ2-7
DNA: TGTGCCAGCAGTTACGACACTGAAGCTTTCTTT; CDR3: CASSYDTEAFF; size: -; D: -; V: TRBV6-5; J: TRBJ1-1
DNA: TGTGCCAGCAGTTTAGCGGGAGATTGGTACAATGAGCAGTTCTTC; CDR3: CASSLAGDWYNEQFF; size: -; D: TRBD2; V: TRBV6-5; J: TRBJ2-1
DNA: TGTGCCAGCGTCAGTTATCGTGGAAACACCATATATTTT; CDR3: CASVSYRGNTIYF; size: -; D: -; V: TRBV6-5; J: TRBJ1-3
DNA: TGTGCCAGCAGCTTAGGGAGACTAGCGGGAGCCAGATCTCACCAAGAGACCCAGTACTTC; CDR3: CASSLGRLAGARSHQETQYF; size: -; D: TRBD2; V: TRBV7-3; J: TRBJ2-5
DNA: TGTGCCAGCAGTCCGGGACAGGGTTTTTACCATGAGCAGTTCTTC; CDR3: CASSPGQGFYHEQFF; size: -; D: TRBD1; V: TRBV27; J: TRBJ2-1
DNA: TGCGCCAGCAGCTTTATTCCCAGGGCCTTTTACAATGAGCAGTTCTTC; CDR3: CASSFIPRAFYNEQFF; size: once; D: -; V: TRBV5-1; J: TRBJ2-1
DNA: TGCGCCAGCAGCGAATTATACAGGGATGGCTACACCTTC; CDR3: CASSELYRDGYTF; size: -; D: -; V: TRBV5-1; J: TRBJ1-2
DNA: TGCGCCAGCAGCTTGGAGGGCAGTTACCTCTATGGCTACACCTTC; CDR3: CASSLEGSYLYGYTF; size: -; D: -; V: TRBV5-1; J: TRBJ1-2
DNA: TGTGCCAGCAGTCGTTCATCCGGGACAGGGTCCCAAGAGACCCAGTACTTC; CDR3: CASSRSSGTGSQETQYF; size: -; D: TRBD1; V: TRBV11-2; J: TRBJ2-5
DNA: TGTGCCAGCAGCTTTAATTGGGAGCGGAGCTACGAGCAGTACTTC; CDR3: CASSFNWERSYEQYF; size: -; D: -; V: TRBV11-2; J: TRBJ2-7
DNA: TGCGCCAGCAGCTTGAGTCTTTTGGCTAGCGGGAGAATATGGGATGAGCAGTTCTTC; CDR3: CASSLSLLASGRIWDEQFF; size: -; D: TRBD2; V: TRBV5-1; J: TRBJ2-1
DNA: TGTGCCACCAGCAGAGGACAGGGGGCTAACTATGGCTACACCTTC; CDR3: CATSRGQGANYGYTF; size: -; D: TRBD1; V: TRBV15; J: TRBJ1-2
DNA: TGTGCCAGCAGCGCGGTAGGTGGCACAGATACGCAGTATTTT; CDR3: CASSAVGGTDTQYF; size: once; D: -; V: TRBV7-9; J: TRBJ2-3
DNA: TGCGCCAGCAGCTTAGCCCTGTCTGGGGGTACAGATACGCAGTATTTT; CDR3: CASSLALSGGTDTQYF; size: -; D: -; V: TRBV5-1; J: TRBJ2-3
DNA: TGTGCCAGCTCCGGGACGGTGAGCAATCAGCCCCAGCATTTT; CDR3: CASSGTVSNQPQHF; size: once; D: -; V: TRBV25-1; J: TRBJ1-5
DNA: TGTGCCAGCAGTGAAAGTGGTCTAGCCGTCTCCTACGAGCAGTACTTC; CDR3: CASSESGLAVSYEQYF; size: -; D: -; V: TRBV2; J: TRBJ2-7
DNA: TGTGCCAGCAGTGTCCCGGGCCGACGGTTGGGTGTAGAGCAGTTCTTC; CDR3: CASSVPGRRLGVEQFF; size: -; D: -; V: TRBV28; J: TRBJ2-1
DNA: TGTGCCAGTAGTAAGACGGTGATAGGGGAGACCCAGTACTTC; CDR3: CASSKTVIGETQYF; size: -; D: -; V: TRBV19; J: TRBJ2-5
DNA: TGTGCCAGCAGCCAATACATCGCTAGCGGGCGGGGAGAAGCTTTCTTT; CDR3: CASSQYIASGRGEAFF; size: -; D: -; V: TRBV7-9; J: TRBJ1-1
DNA: TGTGCCAGCAGCTTAGCAGGGATGAATGAGCAGTTCTTC; CDR3: CASSLAGMNEQFF; size: -; D: -; V: TRBV7-7; J: TRBJ2-1
DNA: TGTGCCAGCAGTGACAGGGGAGGATGGGGCAATCAGCCCCAGCATTTT; CDR3: CASSDRGGWGNQPQHF; size: -; D: -; V: TRBV2; J: TRBJ1-5
DNA: TGCAGCGTGTCGCTAGCGGGAGGTTCGGAGACCCAGTACTTC; CDR3: CSVSLAGGSETQYF; size: -; D: TRBD2; V: TRBV29-1; J: TRBJ2-5
DNA: TGTGCCAGCAGTTACTCACTCGGCCGGGAGACCCAGTACTTC; CDR3: CASSYSLGRETQYF; size: -; D: -; V: TRBV6-5; J: TRBJ2-5
DNA: TGCGCCAGCAGTGTGGGGGAATTGGGCAATGAGCAGTTCTTC; CDR3: CASSVGELGNEQFF; size: -; D: -; V: TRBV5-1; J: TRBJ2-1
DNA: TGTGCCAGCAGCTTAGATGGGTATGGGCAGCCCCAGCATTTT; CDR3: CASSLDGYGQPQHF; size: -; D: -; V: TRBV7-6; J: TRBJ1-5
DNA: TGTGCCAGCAGTCGCGCAGTCCCCTCCTACAATGAGCAGTTCTTC; CDR3: CASSRAVPSYNEQFF; size: -; D: -; V: TRBV6-1; J: TRBJ2-1
DNA: TGCGCCAGCAGCCCACGGACAGGTGGGATTGAGACCCAGTACTTC; CDR3: CASSPRTGGIETQYF; size: -; D: TRBD1; V: TRBV4-3; J: TRBJ2-5
DNA: TGTGCCAGCCAGTCTCTCGCCTACGAGCAGTACTTC; CDR3: CASQSLAYEQYF; size: -; D: -; V: TRBV6-5; J: TRBJ2-7
DNA: TGTGCCAGCAGCTCGAAGAATAACTACGAGCAGTACTTC; CDR3: CASSSKNNYEQYF; size: -; D: -; V: TRBV5-4; J: TRBJ2-7